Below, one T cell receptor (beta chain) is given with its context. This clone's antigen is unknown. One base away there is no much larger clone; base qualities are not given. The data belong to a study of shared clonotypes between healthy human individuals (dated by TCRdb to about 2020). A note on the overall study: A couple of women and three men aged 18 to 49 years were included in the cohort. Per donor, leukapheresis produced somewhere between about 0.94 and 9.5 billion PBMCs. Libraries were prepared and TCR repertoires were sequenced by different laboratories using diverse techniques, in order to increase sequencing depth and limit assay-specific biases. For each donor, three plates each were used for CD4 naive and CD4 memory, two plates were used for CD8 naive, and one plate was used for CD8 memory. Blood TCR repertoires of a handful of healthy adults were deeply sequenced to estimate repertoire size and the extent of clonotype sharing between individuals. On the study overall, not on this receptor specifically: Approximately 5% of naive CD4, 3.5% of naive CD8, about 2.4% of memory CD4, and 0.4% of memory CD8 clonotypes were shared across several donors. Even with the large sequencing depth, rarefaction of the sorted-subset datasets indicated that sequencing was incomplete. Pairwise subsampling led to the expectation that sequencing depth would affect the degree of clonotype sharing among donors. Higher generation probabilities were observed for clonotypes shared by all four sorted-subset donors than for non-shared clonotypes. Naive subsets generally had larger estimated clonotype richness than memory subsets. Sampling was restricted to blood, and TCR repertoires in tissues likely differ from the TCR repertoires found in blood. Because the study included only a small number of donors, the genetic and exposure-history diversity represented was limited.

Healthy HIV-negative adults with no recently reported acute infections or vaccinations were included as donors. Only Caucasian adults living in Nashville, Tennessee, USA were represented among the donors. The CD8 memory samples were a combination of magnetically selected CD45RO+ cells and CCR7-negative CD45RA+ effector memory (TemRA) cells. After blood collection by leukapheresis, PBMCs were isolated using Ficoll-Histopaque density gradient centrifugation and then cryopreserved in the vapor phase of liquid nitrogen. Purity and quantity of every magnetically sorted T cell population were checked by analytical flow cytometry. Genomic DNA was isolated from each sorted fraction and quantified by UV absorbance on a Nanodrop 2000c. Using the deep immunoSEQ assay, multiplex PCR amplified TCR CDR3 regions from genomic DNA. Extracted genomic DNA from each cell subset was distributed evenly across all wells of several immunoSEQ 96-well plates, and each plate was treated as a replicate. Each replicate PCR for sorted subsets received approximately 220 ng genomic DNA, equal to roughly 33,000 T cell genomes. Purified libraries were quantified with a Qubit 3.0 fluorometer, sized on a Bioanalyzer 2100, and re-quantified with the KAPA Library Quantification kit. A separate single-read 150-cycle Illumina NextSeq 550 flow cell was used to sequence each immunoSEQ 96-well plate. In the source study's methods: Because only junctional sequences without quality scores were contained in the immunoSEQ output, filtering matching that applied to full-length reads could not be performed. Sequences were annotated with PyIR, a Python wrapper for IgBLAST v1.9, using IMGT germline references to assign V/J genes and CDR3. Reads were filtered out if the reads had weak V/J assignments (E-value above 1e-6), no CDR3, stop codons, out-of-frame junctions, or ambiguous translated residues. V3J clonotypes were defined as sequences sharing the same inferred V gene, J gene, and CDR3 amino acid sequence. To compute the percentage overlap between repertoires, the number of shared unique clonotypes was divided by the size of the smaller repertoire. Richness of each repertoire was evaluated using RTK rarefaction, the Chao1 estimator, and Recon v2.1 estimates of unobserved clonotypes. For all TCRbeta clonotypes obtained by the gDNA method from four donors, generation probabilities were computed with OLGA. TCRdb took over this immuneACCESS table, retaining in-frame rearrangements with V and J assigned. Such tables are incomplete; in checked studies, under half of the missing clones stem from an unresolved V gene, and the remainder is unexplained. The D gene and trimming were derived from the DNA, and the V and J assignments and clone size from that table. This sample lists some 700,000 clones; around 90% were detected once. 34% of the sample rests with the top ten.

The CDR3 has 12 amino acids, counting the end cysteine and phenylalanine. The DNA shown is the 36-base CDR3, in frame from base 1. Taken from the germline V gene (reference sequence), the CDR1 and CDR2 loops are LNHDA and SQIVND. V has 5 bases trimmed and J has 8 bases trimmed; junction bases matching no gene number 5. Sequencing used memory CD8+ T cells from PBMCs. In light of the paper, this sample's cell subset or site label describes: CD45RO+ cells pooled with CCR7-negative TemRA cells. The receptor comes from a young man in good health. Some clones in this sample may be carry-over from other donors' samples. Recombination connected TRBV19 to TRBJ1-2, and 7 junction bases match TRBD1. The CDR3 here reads CASSWDSRGYTF. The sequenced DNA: TGTGCCAGTAGTTGGGACAGCCGAGGCTACACCTTC.